This TCR beta chain was captured by sequencing in a study of shared clonotypes between healthy human individuals. Germline lookup yields CDR1 LNHDA and CDR2 SQIVND (reference sequence). V gave up 2 bases and J gave up 4 bases; unmatched junction bases: 2. CDR3 length: 14 amino acids. This clone was seen once. Antigen specificity is unknown. The sample contains more than one DNA sequence encoding this CDR3. Study-level points and caveats: Clonotype sharing among donors, it was expected, would be affected by sequencing depth. Genetic and exposure-history diversity was limited by the small donor number. Memory subsets generally showed lower estimated richness than naive subsets.

Deep was the level at which the assay was run. The repertoire was sequenced with immunoSEQ multiplex PCR; TCRdb's copy has only in-frame clones and lacks some. The top ten clones hold roughly 0.55% of a sample with over a million clones, about four fifths of them seen once. The gene calls are TRBV19 and TRBJ2-7, with 10 bases matching TRBD2. The TCR sequence derives from a man between 18 and 35 years old in good health. Some clones in this sample may be carry-over from other donors' samples. The material sequenced was memory CD4+ T cells from PBMCs. Subset of the sample: CD45RA-negative fraction. The CDR3 here is CASSISSGSYEQYF. CDR3 nucleotides: TGTGCCAGTAGTATATCTAGCGGGAGTTACGAGCAGTACTTC. Supplemented by reference TRBV19 and TRBJ2-7, the full variable domain reads DGGITQSPKYLFRKEGQNVTLSCEQNLNHDAMYWYRQDPGQGLRLIYYSQIVNDFQKGDIAEGYSVSREKKESFPLTVTSAQKNPTAFYLCASSISSGSYEQYFGPGTRLTVT.